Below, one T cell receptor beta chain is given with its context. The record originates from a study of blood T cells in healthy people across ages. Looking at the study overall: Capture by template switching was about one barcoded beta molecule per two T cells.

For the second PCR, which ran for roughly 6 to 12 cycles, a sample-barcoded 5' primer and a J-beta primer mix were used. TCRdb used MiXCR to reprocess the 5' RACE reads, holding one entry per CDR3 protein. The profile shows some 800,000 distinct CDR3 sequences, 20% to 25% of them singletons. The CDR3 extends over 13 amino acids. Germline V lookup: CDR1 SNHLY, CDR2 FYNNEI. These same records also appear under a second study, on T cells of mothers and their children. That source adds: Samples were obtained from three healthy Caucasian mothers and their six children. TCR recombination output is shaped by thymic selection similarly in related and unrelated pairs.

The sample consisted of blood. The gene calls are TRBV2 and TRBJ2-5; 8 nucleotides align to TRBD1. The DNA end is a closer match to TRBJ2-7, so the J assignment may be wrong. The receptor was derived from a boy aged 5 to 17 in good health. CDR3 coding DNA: TGTGCCAGCCGCTCCAGGGGGCTTTACGAGCAGTACTTC. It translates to CASRSRGLYEQYF.